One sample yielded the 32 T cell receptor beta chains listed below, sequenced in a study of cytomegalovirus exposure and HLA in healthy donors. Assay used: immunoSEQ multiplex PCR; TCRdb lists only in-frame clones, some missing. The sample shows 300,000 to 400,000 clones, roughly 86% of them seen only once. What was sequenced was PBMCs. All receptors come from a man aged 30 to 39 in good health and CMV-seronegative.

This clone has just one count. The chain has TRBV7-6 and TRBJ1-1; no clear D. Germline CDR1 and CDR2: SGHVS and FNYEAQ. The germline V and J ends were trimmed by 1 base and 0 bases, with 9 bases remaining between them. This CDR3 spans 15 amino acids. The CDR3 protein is CASSLGALLNTEAFF. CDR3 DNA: TGTGCCAGCAGCTTAGGGGCTCTATTGAACACTGAAGCTTTCTTT.

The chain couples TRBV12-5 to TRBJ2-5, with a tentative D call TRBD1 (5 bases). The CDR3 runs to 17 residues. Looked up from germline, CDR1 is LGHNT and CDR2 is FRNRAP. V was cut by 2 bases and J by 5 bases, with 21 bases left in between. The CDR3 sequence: CASGLSPGAITRETQYF. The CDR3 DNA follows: TGTGCTAGTGGTTTGTCCCCTGGGGCAATTACCCGGGAGACCCAGTACTTC. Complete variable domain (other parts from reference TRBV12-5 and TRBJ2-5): DARVTQTPRHKVTEMGQEVTMRCQPILGHNTVFWYRQTMMQGLELLAYFRNRAPLDDSGMPKDRFSAEMPDATLATLKIQPSEPRDSAVYFCASGLSPGAITRETQYFGPGTRLLVL.

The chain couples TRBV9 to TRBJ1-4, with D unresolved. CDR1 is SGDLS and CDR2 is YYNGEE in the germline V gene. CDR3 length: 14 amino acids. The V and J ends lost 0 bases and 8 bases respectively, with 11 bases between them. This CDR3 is CASSVDLGGEKLFF. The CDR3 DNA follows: TGTGCCAGCAGCGTAGACCTAGGCGGGGAAAAACTGTTTTTT. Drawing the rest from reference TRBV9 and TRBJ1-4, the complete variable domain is DSGVTQTPKHLITATGQRVTLRCSPRSGDLSVYWYQQSLDQGLQFLIQYYNGEERAKGNILERFSAQQFPDLHSELNLSSLELGDSALYFCASSVDLGGEKLFFGSGTQLSVL.

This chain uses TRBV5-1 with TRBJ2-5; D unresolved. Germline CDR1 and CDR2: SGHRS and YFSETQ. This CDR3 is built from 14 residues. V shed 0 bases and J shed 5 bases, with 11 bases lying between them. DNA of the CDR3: TGCGCCAGCAGCTTGGGGTCGAATCGGGAGACCCAGTACTTC. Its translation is CASSLGSNRETQYF.

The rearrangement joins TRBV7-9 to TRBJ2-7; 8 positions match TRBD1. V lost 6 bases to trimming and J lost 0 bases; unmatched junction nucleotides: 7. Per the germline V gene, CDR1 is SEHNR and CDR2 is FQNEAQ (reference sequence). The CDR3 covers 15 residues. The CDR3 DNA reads TGTGCCAGCAGGGACGGACAGGGTTTCTCCTACGAGCAGTACTTC. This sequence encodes CASRDGQGFSYEQYF.

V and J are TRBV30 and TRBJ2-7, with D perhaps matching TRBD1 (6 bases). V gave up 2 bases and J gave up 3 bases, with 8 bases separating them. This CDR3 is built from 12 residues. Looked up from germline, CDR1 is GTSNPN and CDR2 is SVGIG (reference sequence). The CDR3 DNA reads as TGTGCCTGGAGTCCAGGGGACTACGAGCAGTACTTC. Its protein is CAWSPGDYEQYF.

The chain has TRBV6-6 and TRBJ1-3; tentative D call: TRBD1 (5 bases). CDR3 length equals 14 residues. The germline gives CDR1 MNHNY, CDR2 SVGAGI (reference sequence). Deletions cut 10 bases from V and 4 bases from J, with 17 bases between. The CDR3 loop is CATLLGGSGNTIYF. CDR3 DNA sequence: TGTGCCACCCTTTTGGGGGGAAGCGGAAACACCATATATTTT.

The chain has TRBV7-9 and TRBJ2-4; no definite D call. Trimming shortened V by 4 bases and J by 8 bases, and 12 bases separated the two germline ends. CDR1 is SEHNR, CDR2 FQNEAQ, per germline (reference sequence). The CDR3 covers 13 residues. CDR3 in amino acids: CASSSSLYHIQYF. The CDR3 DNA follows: TGTGCCAGCAGCTCCTCCCTATACCACATTCAGTACTTC. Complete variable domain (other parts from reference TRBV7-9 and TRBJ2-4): DTGVSQNPRHKITKRGQNVTFRCDPISEHNRLYWYRQTLGQGPEFLTYFQNEAQLEKSRLLSDRFSAERPKGSFSTLEIQRTEQGDSAMYLCASSSSLYHIQYFGAGTRLSVL.

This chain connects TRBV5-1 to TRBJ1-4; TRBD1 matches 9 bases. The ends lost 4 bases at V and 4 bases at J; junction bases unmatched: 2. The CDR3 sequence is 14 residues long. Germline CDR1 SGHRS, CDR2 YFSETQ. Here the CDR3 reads CASSGGQGNEKLFF. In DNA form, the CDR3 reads TGCGCCAGCAGCGGGGGACAGGGTAATGAAAAACTGTTTTTT.

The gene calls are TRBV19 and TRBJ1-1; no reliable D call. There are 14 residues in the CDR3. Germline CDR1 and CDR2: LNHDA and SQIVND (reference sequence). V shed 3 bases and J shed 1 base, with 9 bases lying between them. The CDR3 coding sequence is TGTGCCAGTAGTATGCGTACAGAGAACACTGAAGCTTTCTTT. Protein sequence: CASSMRTENTEAFF.

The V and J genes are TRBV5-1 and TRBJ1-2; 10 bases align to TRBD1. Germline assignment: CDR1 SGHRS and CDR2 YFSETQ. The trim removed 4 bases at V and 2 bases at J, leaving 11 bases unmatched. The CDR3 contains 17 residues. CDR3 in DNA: TGCGCCAGCAGCGCCGGGACAGGGGCTCTACTGAACTATGGCTACACCTTC. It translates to CASSAGTGALLNYGYTF.

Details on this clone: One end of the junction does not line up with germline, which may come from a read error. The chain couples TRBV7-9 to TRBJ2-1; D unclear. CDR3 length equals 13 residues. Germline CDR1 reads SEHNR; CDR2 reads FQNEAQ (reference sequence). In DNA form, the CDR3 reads TGTGCCAGCAGCTTGGAGTCCTTCAATGAGCAGTTCTTC. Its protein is CASSLESFNEQFF.

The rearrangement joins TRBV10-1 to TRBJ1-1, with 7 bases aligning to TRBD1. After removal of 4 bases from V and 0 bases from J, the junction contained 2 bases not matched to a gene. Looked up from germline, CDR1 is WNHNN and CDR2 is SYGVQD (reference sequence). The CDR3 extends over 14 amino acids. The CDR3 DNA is TGCGCCAGCAGTGGGGACAGATTGAACACTGAAGCTTTCTTT. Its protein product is CASSGDRLNTEAFF.

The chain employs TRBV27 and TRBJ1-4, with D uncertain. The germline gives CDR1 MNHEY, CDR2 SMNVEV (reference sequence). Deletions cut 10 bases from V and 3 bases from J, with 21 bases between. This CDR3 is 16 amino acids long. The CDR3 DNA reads TGTGCCACAAGCCCCCGAATTGGTCGGGCTAATGAAAAACTGTTTTTT. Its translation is CATSPRIGRANEKLFF.

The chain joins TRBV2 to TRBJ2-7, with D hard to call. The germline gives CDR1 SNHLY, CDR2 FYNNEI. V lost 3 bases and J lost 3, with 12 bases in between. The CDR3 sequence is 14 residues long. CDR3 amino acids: CASSDRPRVYEQYF. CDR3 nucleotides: TGTGCCAGCAGTGACAGGCCGCGCGTCTACGAGCAGTACTTC.

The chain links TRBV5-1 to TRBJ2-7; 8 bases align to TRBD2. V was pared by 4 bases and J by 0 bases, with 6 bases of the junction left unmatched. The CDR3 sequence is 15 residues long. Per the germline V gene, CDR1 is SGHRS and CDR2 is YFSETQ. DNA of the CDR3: TGCGCCAGCAGCGCCTCGGGGGGGAGCTCCTACGAGCAGTACTTC. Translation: CASSASGGSSYEQYF.

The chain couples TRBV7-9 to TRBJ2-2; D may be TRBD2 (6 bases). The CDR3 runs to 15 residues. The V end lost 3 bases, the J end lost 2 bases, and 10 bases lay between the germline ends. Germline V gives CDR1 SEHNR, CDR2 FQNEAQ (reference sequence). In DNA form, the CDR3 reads TGTGCCAGCAGCTTCGCGGGGATAAACACCGGGGAGCTGTTTTTT. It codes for CASSFAGINTGELFF.

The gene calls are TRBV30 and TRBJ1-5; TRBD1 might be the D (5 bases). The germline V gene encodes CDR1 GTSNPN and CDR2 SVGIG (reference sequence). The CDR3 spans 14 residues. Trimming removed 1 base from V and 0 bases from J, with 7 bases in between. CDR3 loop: CAWSEGPSNQPQHF. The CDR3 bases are TGTGCCTGGAGTGAGGGGCCTAGCAATCAGCCCCAGCATTTT.

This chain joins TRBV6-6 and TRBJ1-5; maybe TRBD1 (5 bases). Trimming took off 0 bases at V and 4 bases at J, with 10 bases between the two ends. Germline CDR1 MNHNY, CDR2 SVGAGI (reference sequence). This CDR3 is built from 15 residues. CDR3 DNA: TGTGCCAGCAGTTACTCGACAGAACGAAATCAGCCCCAGCATTTT. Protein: CASSYSTERNQPQHF.

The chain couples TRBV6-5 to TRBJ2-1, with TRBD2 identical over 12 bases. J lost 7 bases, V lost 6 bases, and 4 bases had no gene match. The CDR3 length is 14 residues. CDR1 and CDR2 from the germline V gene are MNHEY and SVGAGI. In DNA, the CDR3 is TGTGCCAGCAGACTAGCGGGGGGAGGGAATGAGCAGTTCTTC. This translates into CASRLAGGGNEQFF.

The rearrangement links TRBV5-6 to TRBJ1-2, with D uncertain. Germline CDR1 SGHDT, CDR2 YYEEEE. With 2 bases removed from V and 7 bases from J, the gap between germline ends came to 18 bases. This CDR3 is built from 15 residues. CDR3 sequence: CASSFFGRARSGYTF. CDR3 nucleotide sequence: TGTGCCAGCAGCTTCTTTGGGCGCGCCCGTTCTGGCTACACCTTC.

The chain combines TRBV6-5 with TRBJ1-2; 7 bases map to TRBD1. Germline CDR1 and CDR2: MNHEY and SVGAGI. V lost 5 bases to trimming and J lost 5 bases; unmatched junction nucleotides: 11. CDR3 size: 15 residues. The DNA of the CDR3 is TGTGCCAGCAGTCTAGCCGGGGGACAGAAATATGGCTACACCTTC. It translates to CASSLAGGQKYGYTF.

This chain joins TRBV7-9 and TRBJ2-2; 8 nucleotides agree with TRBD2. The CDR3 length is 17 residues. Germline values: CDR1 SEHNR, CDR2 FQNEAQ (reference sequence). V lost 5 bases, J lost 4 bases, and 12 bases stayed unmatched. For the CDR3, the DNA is TGTGCCAGCAGCCTACGGGATAGCGGGGACCCCACCGGGGAGCTGTTTTTT. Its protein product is CASSLRDSGDPTGELFF.

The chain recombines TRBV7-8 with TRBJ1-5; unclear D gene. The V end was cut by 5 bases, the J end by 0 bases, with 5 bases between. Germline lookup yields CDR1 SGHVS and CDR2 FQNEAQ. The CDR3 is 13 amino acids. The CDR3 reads CASSAYSNQPQHF. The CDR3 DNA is TGTGCCAGCAGCGCGTATAGCAATCAGCCCCAGCATTTT.

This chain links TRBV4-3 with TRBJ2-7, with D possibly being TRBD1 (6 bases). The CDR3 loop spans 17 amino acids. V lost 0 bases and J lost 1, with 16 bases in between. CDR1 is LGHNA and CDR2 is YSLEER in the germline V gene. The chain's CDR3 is CASSQDMGAGASYEQYF. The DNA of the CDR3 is TGCGCCAGCAGCCAAGATATGGGGGCAGGGGCATCCTACGAGCAGTACTTC.

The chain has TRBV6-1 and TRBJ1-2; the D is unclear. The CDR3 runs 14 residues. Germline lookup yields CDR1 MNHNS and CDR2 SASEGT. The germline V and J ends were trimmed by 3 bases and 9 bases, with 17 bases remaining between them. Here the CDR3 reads CASSEQTISMSYTF. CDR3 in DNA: TGTGCCAGCAGTGAGCAAACTATCTCTATGAGCTACACCTTC.

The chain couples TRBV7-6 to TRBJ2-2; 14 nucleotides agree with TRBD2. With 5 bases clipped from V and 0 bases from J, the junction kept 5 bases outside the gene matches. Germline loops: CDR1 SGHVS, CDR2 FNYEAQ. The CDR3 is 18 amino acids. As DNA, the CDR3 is TGTGCCAGCAGCCGGGGACTAGCGGGAGCACCGAACACCGGGGAGCTGTTTTTT. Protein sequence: CASSRGLAGAPNTGELFF.

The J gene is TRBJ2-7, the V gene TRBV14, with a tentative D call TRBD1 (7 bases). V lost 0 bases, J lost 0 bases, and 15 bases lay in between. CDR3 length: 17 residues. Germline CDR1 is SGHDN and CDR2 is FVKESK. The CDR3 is CASSQDRGRGSSYEQYF. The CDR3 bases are TGTGCCAGCAGCCAAGATAGGGGGCGGGGCAGCTCCTACGAGCAGTACTTC.

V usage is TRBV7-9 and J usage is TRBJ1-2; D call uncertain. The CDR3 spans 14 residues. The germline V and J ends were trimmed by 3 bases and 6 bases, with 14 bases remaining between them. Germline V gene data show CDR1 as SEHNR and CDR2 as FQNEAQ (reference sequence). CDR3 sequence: CASSLGPPSDGYTF. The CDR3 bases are TGTGCCAGCAGCTTGGGCCCACCCTCCGATGGCTACACCTTC. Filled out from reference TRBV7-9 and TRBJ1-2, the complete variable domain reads DTGVSQNPRHKITKRGQNVTFRCDPISEHNRLYWYRQTLGQGPEFLTYFQNEAQLEKSRLLSDRFSAERPKGSFSTLEIQRTEQGDSAMYLCASSLGPPSDGYTFGSGTRLTVV.

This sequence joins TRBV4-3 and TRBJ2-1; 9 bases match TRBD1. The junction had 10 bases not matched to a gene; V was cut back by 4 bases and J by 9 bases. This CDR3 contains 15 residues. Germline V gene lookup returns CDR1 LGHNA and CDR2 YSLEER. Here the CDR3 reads CASSRAGTGSLEQFF. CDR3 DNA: TGCGCCAGCAGCCGAGCCGGGACAGGGTCGCTTGAGCAGTTCTTC.

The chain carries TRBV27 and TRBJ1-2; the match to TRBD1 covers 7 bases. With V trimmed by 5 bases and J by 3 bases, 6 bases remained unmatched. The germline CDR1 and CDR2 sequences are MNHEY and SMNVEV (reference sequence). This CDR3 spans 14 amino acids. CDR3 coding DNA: TGTGCCAGCAGTGCCGGGACAGCGTACTATGGCTACACCTTC. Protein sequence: CASSAGTAYYGYTF.

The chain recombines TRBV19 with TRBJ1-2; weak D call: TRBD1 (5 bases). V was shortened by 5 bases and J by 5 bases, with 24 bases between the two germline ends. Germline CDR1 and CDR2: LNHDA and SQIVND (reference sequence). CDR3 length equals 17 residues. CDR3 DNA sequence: TGTGCCAGTAGTCCCCGGGCCCCTGGGGGGAAACGTTATGGCTACACCTTC. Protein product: CASSPRAPGGKRYGYTF.